The sequence of this T cell receptor (beta chain) was determined in a study of blood T cell repertoires in COVID-19. Study details: Some COVID-19 samples were acute and others convalescent; all came from the United States, Italy and Spain. The analysed material was cDNA or gDNA that came from T cells, B-cell-depleted T cells, or PBMCs.

The germline gives CDR1 GTSNPN, CDR2 SVGIG (reference sequence). This CDR3 has 14 amino acids. The V gene end was trimmed by 2 bases and the J gene end by 6 bases; junction bases not matched to a gene: 4. As processed by the authors: Cell counts per sample came from amplifying reference gene primers. Assay used: immunoSEQ multiplex PCR; TCRdb lists only in-frame clones, some missing. The V and J calls and clone size were taken over from that table, and D and trimming were inferred from the DNA. Found here are 300,000 or so clones, roughly 87% of them singletons; the top ten hold 1%. This sequence was found in a man aged 50 to 60 with active or convalescent COVID-19. The chain recombines TRBV30 with TRBJ1-6, with 7 bases lining up with TRBD1. The sample taken for sequencing was peripheral blood. In DNA form, the CDR3 reads TGTGCCTGGAGTAACAGGGGCGGTAATTCACCCCTCCACTTT. Translation gives CAWSNRGGNSPLHF.